This is a list of T cell receptor beta chains from one sample in a study of blood T cell repertoires in COVID-19. Method: immunoSEQ multiplex PCR; TCRdb's copy keeps in-frame clones and lacks some. The sample yields 100,000 to 150,000 clones, around 88% seen once. The sample comprised peripheral blood. Receptor source: a man aged 50 to 59 with active or convalescent COVID-19. Both conserved end residues are part of each CDR3. D genes are given only for firm matches. Only some rows state a clone size, as once, few, many or a class for expanded clones.

j_call v_call clone_size d_call cdr3_length cdr3_nt cdr3_aa
TRBJ1-5 TRBV28 few . 12 TGTGCCAGCAGGAATGGGGGCCAGCCCCAGCATTTT CASRNGGQPQHF
TRBJ1-6 TRBV9 . TRBD1 15 TGTGCCAGCAGCGTAGGGACAGGGGGCAACTCACCCCTCCACTTT CASSVGTGGNSPLHF
TRBJ1-1 TRBV3-1/TRBV3-2 . . 13 TGTGCCAGCAGCCCCCTCTCGGACACTGAAGCTTTCTTT CASSPLSDTEAFF
TRBJ2-7 TRBV10-1 . TRBD1 15 TGCGCCAGCAGTGACGGACAGGGGGCGTCGTTCGAGCAGTACTTC CASSDGQGASFEQYF
TRBJ2-2 TRBV7-7 . . 13 TGTGCCAGCGGCGACAGGGAGGCCGGGGAGCTGTTTTTT CASGDREAGELFF
TRBJ2-2 TRBV10-3 . TRBD2 16 TGTGCCATCAGTGTATCTGCGGGGGCGAACACCGGGGAGCTGTTTTTT CAISVSAGANTGELFF
TRBJ2-7 TRBV5-1 few . 15 TGCGCCAGCAGCGAAACTAGTGGAGTCTCCTACGAGCAGTACTTC CASSETSGVSYEQYF
TRBJ2-1 TRBV5-3 . . 17 TGTGCCAGAAGCTTCGGTTTCCAGGGCCCATCTTGTAGGGAGCAGTTCTTC CARSFGFQGPSCREQFF
TRBJ2-1 TRBV19 . TRBD1 18 TGTGCCAGTAGTCCTCGAGGGGGCTCGTCGAGCTCCTACAATGAGCAGTTCTTC CASSPRGGSSSSYNEQFF
TRBJ1-1 TRBV5-1 few TRBD1 13 TGCGCCAGCAGCCGGGACAGGAACACTGAAGCTTTCTTT CASSRDRNTEAFF
TRBJ1-6 TRBV5-1 . . 19 TGCGCCAGCAGCTTACAAGGGCCACTAGCTTCGGGCTATAATTCACCCCTCCACTTT CASSLQGPLASGYNSPLHF
TRBJ1-4 TRBV2 . . 17 TGTGCCAGCAGTGAACTGTCCTCCCTAGCAACTAATGAAAAACTGTTTTTT CASSELSSLATNEKLFF
TRBJ1-5 TRBV27 . TRBD1 15 TGTGCCAGCAGATTGTTGGGGACAGGCAATCAGCCCCAGCATTTT CASRLLGTGNQPQHF
TRBJ2-3 TRBV18 . . 15 TGTGCCAGCTCTTTGAGGATGGCGAGCACAGATACGCAGTATTTT CASSLRMASTDTQYF
TRBJ1-1 TRBV3-1/TRBV3-2 . . 16 TGTGCCAGCAGCCCTCCCCTGGGCAGGGCTAACACTGAAGCTTTCTTT CASSPPLGRANTEAFF
TRBJ2-7 TRBV10-3 . . 14 TGTGCCATCAGTGGCCCGCGGGGCACTGGCGAGCAGTACTTC CAISGPRGTGEQYF
TRBJ1-3 TRBV10-3 . TRBD1 15 TGTGCCGTACAGCCGGGACAGGGTTCCGGAAACACCATATATTTT CAVQPGQGSGNTIYF
TRBJ1-4 TRBV23-1 . . 13 TGCGCCAGCAGTCAGCGACAGATGGAAAAACTGTTTTTT CASSQRQMEKLFF
TRBJ2-1 TRBV7-2 . . 14 TGTGCCAGCAGCTCCCGGGTCTTAAGAAATGAGCAGTTCTTC CASSSRVLRNEQFF
TRBJ1-2 TRBV28 . TRBD1 16 TGTGCCAGCAGTGGGGGAGGGGGGACAGGGACCTATGGCTACACCTTC CASSGGGGTGTYGYTF
TRBJ1-4 TRBV12-5 . . 14 TGTGCTAGTGGTTTGACAGCAACTAATGAAAAACTGTTTTTT CASGLTATNEKLFF
TRBJ2-7 TRBV3-1/TRBV3-2 . TRBD2 14 TGTGCCAGCAGCCCCGGGAGGGCCGGGTACGAGCAGTACTTC CASSPGRAGYEQYF
TRBJ1-2 TRBV6-5 once TRBD1 13 TGTGCCAGCAGTTCAGACAGGGAGGCGGGCTACACCTTC CASSSDREAGYTF
TRBJ2-7 TRBV6-5 . TRBD1 13 TGTGCCAGCAGCCAAGGACAGGTCTACGAGCAGTACTTC CASSQGQVYEQYF
TRBJ2-7 TRBV6-5 . . 14 TGTGCCAGCAGGTACAGACTGAACTCCTACGAGCAGTACTTC CASRYRLNSYEQYF
TRBJ2-7 TRBV2 few TRBD2 13 TGTGCCAGCACCCCGGGAGGGACCCACGAGCAGTACTTC CASTPGGTHEQYF
TRBJ1-6 TRBV9 . TRBD1 14 TGTGCCAGCAGCACAGAGGACAGGGGCTCACCCCTCCACTTT CASSTEDRGSPLHF
TRBJ2-5 TRBV25-1 . . 16 TGTGCCAGCAGTGAATTGGATTGGGGCAGGGTAGAGACCCAGTACTTC CASSELDWGRVETQYF